Listed below are T cell receptor beta chains from one sample, sequenced in a study of monozygotic twins with inflammatory bowel disease. TCRdb re-analyzed the 5' RACE reads; it lists each CDR3 protein once, without DNA. Here the sample table reports around 450,000 distinct CDR3 sequences. Sequenced: blood. These receptors came from a human donor with ulcerative colitis or Crohn's disease, or a healthy co-twin of an affected twin (not recorded which). Each CDR3 is given with its conserved first and last residue.

>15|TRBV5-6|TRBJ1-2
CASSQGPAANYGYTF
>12|TRBV29-1|TRBJ2-5
CSVDKFEETQYF
>12|TRBV11-2|TRBJ1-3
CASSPGRDTIYF
>15|TRBV7-2|TRBJ1-5
CASSPLDRAYQPQHF
>14|TRBV18|TRBJ2-2
CASSRQETTGELFF
>12|TRBV7-9|TRBJ1-1
CASSLGQGRTFF
>15|TRBV30|TRBJ2-5
CAWSAYQQVAATQYF
>13|TRBV4-2|TRBJ2-7
CASTRDGSYEQYF
>14|TRBV30|TRBJ2-7
CAWSISSGSDEQYF
>14|TRBV20-1|TRBJ1-2
CSAASLRANYGYTF
>12|TRBV11-2|TRBJ2-1
CASSLDTLVQFF
>14|TRBV5-1|TRBJ2-5
CASSRTGGEETQYF
>17|TRBV5-5|TRBJ1-4
CASSLFADGTGGVGLFF
>14|TRBV7-3|TRBJ2-1
CASSLSPGGNEQFF
>12|TRBV7-8|TRBJ1-5
CASSSQGEPQHF
>17|TRBV5-1|TRBJ2-1
CASSPGLAGVSYNEQFF
>13|TRBV4-1|TRBJ1-5
CASSFPDLQPQHF